This T cell receptor (beta chain) was profiled in a study of T cells after yellow fever vaccination. Study at large: Fractions containing few cells were prepared with SMART-Seq v4 Ultra Low Input.

Overall study results and limits: Abundant clonotypes from the bulk population could get into FACS-sorted repertoires as contaminants. Though weaker, the secondary response peaked faster, on day 5 versus 15. Most clones from primary vaccination resurfaced after the booster (nearly 97% CD4, around 90% CD8).

TCRdb independently ran MiXCR on the 5' RACE reads; one entry per CDR3 protein. Here the sample spans more than 300,000 distinct CDR3 sequences, around 7% being singletons. Comment on this clonotype: Antigen specificity is unknown.

Trimming stripped 0 bases from V and 3 bases from J, with 19 bases between. CDR1 is SGHRS, CDR2 YFSETQ, per germline. This CDR3 has 19 amino acids. Specimen: PBMCs, collected more than 40 days after the first yellow fever vaccination. The chain recombines TRBV5-1 with TRBJ2-6; D remains unclear. This clonotype originated in a man between 18 and 35 years old who received the YFV17D yellow fever vaccine. The CDR3 loop reads CASSLEDSLRSGGANVLTF. The CDR3 region has the DNA TGCGCCAGCAGCTTGGAAGACTCACTACGATCAGGTGGGGCCAACGTCCTGACTTTC.